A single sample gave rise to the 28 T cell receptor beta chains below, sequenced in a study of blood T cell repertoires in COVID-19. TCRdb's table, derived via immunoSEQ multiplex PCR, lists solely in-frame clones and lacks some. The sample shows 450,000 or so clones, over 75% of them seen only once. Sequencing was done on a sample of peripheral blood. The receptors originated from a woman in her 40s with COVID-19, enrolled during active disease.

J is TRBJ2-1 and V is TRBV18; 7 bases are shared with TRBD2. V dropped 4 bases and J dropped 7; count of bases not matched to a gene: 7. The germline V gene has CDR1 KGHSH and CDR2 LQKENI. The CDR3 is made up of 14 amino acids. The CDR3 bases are TGTGCCAGCTCACTGGCGGGAGCGGGGAATGAGCAGTTCTTC. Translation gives CASSLAGAGNEQFF. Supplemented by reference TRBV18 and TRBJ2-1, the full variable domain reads NAGVMQNPRHLVRRRGQEARLRCSPMKGHSHVYWYRQLPEEGLKFMVYLQKENIIDESGMPKERFSAEFPKEGPSILRIQQVVRGDSAAYFCASSLAGAGNEQFFGPGTRLTVL.

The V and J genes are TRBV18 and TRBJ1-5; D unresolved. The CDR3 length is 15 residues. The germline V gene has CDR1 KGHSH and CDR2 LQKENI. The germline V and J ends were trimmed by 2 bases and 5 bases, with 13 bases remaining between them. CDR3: CASSPGLGTHQPQHF. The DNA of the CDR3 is TGTGCCAGCTCACCAGGACTAGGCACCCATCAGCCCCAGCATTTT.

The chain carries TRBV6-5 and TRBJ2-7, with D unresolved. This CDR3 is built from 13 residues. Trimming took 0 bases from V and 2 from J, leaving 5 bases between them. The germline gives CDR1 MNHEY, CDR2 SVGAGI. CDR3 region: CASSYSSTYEQYF. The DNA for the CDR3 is TGTGCCAGCAGTTACTCGAGCACCTACGAGCAGTACTTC.

The CDR3 nucleotides read TGTGCCAGCAGTTTAAAAGGGGATTTTCGAAACACCATATATTTT. Its translation: CASSLKGDFRNTIYF. The chain joins TRBV27 to TRBJ1-3, with D maybe TRBD1 (5 bases). CDR1 is MNHEY and CDR2 is SMNVEV in the germline V gene (reference sequence). Deletions cut 2 bases from V and 5 bases from J, with 13 bases between. This CDR3 is built from 15 residues.

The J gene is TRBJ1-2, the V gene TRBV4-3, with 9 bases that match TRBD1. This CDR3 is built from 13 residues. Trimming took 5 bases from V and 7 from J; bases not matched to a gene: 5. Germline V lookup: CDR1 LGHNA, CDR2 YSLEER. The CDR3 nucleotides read TGCGCCAGCAGCTTGGACAGGGGTGTTGGCTACACCTTC. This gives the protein CASSLDRGVGYTF.

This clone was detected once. This CDR3 reads CASRPKGVGGIDTQYF. CDR3 bases: TGTGCCAGCAGACCCAAAGGCGTGGGGGGGATAGATACGCAGTATTTT. This chain uses TRBV27 with TRBJ2-3; 7 positions match TRBD2. Germline V gene sequence: CDR1 MNHEY, CDR2 SMNVEV (reference sequence). Trimming removed 6 bases from V and 5 bases from J; junction bases left unmatched: 14. This CDR3 is 16 amino acids long.

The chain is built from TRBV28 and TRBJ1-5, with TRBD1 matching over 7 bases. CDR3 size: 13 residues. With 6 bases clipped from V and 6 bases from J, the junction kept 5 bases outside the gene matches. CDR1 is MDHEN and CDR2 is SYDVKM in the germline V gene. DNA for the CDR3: TGTGCCAGCAGATCCCAGGGGGGTCAGCCCCAGCATTTT. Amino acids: CASRSQGGQPQHF.

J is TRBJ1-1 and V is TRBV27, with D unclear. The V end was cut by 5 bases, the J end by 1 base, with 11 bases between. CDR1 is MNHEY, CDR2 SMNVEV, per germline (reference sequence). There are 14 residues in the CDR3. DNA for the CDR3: TGTGCCAGCAGTCCTGCAGGCAGGAACACTGAAGCTTTCTTT. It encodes CASSPAGRNTEAFF.

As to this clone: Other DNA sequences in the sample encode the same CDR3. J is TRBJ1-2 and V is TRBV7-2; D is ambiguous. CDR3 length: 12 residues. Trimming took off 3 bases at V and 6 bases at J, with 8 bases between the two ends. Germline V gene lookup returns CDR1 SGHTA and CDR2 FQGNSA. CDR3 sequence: CASSFNRDGYTF. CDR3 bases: TGTGCCAGCAGCTTCAATCGAGATGGCTACACCTTC.

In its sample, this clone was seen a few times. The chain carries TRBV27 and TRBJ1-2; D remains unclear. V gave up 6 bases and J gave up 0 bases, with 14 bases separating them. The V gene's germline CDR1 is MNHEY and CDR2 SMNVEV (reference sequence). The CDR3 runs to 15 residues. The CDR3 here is CASSDLSGTNYGYTF. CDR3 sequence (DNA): TGTGCCAGCAGCGACTTATCCGGGACTAACTATGGCTACACCTTC.

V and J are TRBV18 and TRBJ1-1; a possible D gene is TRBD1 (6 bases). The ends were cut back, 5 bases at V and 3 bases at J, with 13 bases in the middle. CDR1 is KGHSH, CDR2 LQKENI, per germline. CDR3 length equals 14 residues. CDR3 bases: TGTGCCAGCTCAACTACACAGGGCGACACTGAAGCTTTCTTT. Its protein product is CASSTTQGDTEAFF.

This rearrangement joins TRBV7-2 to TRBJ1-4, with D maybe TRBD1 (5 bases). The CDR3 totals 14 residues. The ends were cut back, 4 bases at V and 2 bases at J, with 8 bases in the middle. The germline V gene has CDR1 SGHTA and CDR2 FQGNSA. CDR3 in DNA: TGTGCCAGCAGCTCACAGGTCACTAATGAAAAACTGTTTTTT. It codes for CASSSQVTNEKLFF.

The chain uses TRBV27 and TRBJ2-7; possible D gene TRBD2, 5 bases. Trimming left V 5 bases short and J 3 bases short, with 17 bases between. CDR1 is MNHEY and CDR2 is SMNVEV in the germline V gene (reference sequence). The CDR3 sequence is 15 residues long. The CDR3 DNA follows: TGTGCCAGCAGTCTGCACGGGGTGGTAAACTACGAGCAGTACTTC. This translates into CASSLHGVVNYEQYF.

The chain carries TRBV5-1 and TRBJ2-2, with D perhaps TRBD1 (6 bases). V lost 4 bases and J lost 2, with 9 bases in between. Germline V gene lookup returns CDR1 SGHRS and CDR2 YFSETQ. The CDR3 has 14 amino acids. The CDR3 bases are TGCGCCAGCAGCGTGGACAGTAACACCGGGGAGCTGTTTTTT. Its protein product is CASSVDSNTGELFF.

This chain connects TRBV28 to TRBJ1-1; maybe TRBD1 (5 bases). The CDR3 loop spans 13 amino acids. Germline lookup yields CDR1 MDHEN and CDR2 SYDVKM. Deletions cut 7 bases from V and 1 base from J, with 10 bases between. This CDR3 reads CASKGRANTEAFF. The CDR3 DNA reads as TGTGCCAGCAAAGGCAGGGCGAACACTGAAGCTTTCTTT.

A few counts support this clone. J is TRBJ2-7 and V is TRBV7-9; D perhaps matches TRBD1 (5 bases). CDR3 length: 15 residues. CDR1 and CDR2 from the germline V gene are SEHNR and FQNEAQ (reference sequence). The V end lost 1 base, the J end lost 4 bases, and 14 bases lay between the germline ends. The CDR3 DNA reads TGTGCCAGCAGCTTAGTGTCGGGCAGGGTGTACGAGCAGTACTTC. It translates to CASSLVSGRVYEQYF.

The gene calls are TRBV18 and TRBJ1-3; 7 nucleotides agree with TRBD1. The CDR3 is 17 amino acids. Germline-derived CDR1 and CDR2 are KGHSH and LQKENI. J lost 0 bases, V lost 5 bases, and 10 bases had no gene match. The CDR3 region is CASSYLDRSSSGNTIYF. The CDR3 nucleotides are TGTGCCAGCTCATATTTGGACAGGTCGAGCTCTGGAAACACCATATATTTT.

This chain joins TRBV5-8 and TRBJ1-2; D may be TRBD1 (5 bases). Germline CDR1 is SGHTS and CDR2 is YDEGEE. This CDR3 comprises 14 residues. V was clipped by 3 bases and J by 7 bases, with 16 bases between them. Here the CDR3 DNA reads TGTGCCAGCAGCTCGGACATGGGGTTAGTTGGCTACACCTTC. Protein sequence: CASSSDMGLVGYTF.

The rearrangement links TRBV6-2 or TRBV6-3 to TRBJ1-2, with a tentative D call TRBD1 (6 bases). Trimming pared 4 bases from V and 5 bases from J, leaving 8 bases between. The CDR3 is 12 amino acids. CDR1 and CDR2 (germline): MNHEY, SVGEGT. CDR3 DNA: TGTGCCAGCAGTTCCCAGGGGTATGGCTACACCTTC. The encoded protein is CASSSQGYGYTF.

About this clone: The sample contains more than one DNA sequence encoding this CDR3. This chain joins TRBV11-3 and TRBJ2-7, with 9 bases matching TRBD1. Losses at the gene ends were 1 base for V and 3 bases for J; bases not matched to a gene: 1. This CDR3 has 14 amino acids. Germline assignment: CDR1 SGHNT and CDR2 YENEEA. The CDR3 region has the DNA TGTGCCAGCAGCTTAGGGACAGGGGTCTACGAGCAGTACTTC. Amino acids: CASSLGTGVYEQYF.

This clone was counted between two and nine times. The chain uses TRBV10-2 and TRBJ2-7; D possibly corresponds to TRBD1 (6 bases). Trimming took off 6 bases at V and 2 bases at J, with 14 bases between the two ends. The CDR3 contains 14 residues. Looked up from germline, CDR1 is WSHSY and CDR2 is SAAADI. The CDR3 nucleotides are TGCGCCAGCAGCGTATTAACAGGGACCTACGAGCAGTACTTC. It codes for CASSVLTGTYEQYF.

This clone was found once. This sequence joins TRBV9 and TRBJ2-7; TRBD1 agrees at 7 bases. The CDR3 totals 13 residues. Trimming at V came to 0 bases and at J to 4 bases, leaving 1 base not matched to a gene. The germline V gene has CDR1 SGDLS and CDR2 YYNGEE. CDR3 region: CASSVGGQYEQYF. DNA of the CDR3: TGTGCCAGCAGCGTAGGGGGACAGTACGAGCAGTACTTC.

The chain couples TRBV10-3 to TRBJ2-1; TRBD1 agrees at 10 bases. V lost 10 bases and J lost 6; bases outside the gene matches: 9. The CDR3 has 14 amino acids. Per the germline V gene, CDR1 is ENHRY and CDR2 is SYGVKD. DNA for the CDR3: TGTGCCACCGTCGCGGGACAGGGGTCCAATGAGCAGTTCTTC. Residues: CATVAGQGSNEQFF.

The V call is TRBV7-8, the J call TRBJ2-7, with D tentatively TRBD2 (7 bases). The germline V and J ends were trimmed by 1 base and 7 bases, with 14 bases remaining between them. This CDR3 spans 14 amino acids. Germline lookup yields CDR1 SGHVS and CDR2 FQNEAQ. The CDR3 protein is CASSLGGGAREQYF. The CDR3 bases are TGTGCCAGCAGCTTAGGTGGGGGGGCCAGAGAGCAGTACTTC.

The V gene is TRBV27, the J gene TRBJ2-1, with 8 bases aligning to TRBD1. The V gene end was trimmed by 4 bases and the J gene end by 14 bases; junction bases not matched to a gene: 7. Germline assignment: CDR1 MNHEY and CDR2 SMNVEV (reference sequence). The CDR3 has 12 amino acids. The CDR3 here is CASSSSGGRKFF. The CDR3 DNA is TGTGCCAGCAGTTCATCAGGGGGCAGAAAGTTCTTC.

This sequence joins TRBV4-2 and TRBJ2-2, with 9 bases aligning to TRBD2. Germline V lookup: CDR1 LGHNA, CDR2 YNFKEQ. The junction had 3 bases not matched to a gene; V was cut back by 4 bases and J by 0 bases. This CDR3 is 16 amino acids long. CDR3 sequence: CASSLIAGANTGELFF. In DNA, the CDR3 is TGTGCCAGCAGCCTGATAGCGGGGGCGAACACCGGGGAGCTGTTTTTT.

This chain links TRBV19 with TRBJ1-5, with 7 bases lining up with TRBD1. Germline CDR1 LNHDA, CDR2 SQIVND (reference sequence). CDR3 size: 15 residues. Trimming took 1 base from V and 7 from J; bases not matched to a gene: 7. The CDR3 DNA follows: TGTGCCAGTAGTATAGGACAGGGTGGGTCCCAGCCCCAGCATTTT. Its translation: CASSIGQGGSQPQHF. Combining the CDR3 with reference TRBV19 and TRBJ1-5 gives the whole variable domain DGGITQSPKYLFRKEGQNVTLSCEQNLNHDAMYWYRQDPGQGLRLIYYSQIVNDFQKGDIAEGYSVSREKKESFPLTVTSAQKNPTAFYLCASSIGQGGSQPQHFGDGTRLSIL.

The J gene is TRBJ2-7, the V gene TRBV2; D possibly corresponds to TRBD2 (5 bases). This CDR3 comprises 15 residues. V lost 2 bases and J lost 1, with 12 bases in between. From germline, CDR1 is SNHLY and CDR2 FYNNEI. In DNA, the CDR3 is TGTGCCAGCAGTGAAATCACGGGGTATTCCTACGAGCAGTACTTC. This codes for CASSEITGYSYEQYF.